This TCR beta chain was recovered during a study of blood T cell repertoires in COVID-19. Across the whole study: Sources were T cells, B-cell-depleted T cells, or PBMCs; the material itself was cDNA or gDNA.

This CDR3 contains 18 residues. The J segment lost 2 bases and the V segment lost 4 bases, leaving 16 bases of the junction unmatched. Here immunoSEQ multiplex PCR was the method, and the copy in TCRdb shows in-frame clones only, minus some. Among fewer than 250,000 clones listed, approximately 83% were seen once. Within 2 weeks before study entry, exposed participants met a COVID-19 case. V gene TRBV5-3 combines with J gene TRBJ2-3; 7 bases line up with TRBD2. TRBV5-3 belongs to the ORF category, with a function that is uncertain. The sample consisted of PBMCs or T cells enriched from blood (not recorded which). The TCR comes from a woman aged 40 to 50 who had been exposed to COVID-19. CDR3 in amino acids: CARSLGPREGDYTDTQYF. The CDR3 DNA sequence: TGTGCCAGAAGCCTCGGTCCCCGGGAAGGGGACTACACAGATACGCAGTATTTT.